These T cell receptor beta chains were read from a single sample in a study of T cell clonotyping in hematopoietic cell transplantation. Clones were sequenced by immunoSEQ multiplex PCR, and TCRdb holds only the in-frame ones, with some missing. This sample has nearly 70,000 clones, with about 93% found just once. The sequencing input was peripheral blood mononuclear cells. The receptors come from a man aged 45 to 65 in good health. Some clones in this sample may be carry-over from other donors' samples. The CDR3 runs from the conserved cysteine through the conserved F or W. The D gene is left open where the match is weak. Expanded clones get a size class; other rows say once, few or many, or leave the size out.

d_gene: .; j_gene: TRBJ1-5; v_gene: TRBV11-3; abundance: .; CDR3nt: TGTGCCAGCAGCTTAAGGCAGCCCCAGCATTTT; CDR3aa: CASSLRQPQHF
d_gene: .; j_gene: TRBJ2-7; v_gene: TRBV11-1; abundance: few; CDR3nt: TGTGCCAGCAGCTGGGACGGAACCTACGAGCAGTACTTC; CDR3aa: CASSWDGTYEQYF
d_gene: TRBD1; j_gene: TRBJ1-5; v_gene: TRBV2; abundance: .; CDR3nt: TGTGCCAGCAAGGCACAGGGGGCCTCCAATCAGCCCCAGCATTTT; CDR3aa: CASKAQGASNQPQHF
d_gene: TRBD1; j_gene: TRBJ2-7; v_gene: TRBV4-2; abundance: .; CDR3nt: TGTGCCAGCAGCCAAGAGCCGGGACAGGCGTCCTACGAGCAGTACTTC; CDR3aa: CASSQEPGQASYEQYF
d_gene: .; j_gene: TRBJ2-1; v_gene: TRBV6-5; abundance: .; CDR3nt: TGTGCCAGCAGTTACTCGACCTGGAATGAGCAGTTCTTC; CDR3aa: CASSYSTWNEQFF
d_gene: .; j_gene: TRBJ1-4; v_gene: TRBV29-1; abundance: .; CDR3nt: TGCAGCGTCAGAGGCAGGCCGGGGATAGAACCCGAAAAACTGTTTTTT; CDR3aa: CSVRGRPGIEPEKLFF
d_gene: .; j_gene: TRBJ1-2; v_gene: TRBV4-3; abundance: .; CDR3nt: TGCGCCAGCAGCCAATCACCGACAGATCTCTATGGCTACACCTTC; CDR3aa: CASSQSPTDLYGYTF
d_gene: TRBD1; j_gene: TRBJ1-5; v_gene: TRBV19; abundance: .; CDR3nt: TGTGCCAGTACTACATACGGGACAGGTTTTCAGCCCCAGCATTTT; CDR3aa: CASTTYGTGFQPQHF
d_gene: .; j_gene: TRBJ1-6; v_gene: TRBV6-5; abundance: .; CDR3nt: TGTGCCAGCAGGGGGCGAGATAGTTCACCCCTCCACTTT; CDR3aa: CASRGRDSSPLHF
d_gene: TRBD2; j_gene: TRBJ2-1; v_gene: TRBV7-9; abundance: once; CDR3nt: TGTGCCAGCAGGTACGGACTAGCGGGAGACAATGAGCAGTTCTTC; CDR3aa: CASRYGLAGDNEQFF
d_gene: .; j_gene: TRBJ2-7; v_gene: TRBV4-1; abundance: .; CDR3nt: TGCGCCAGCAGCCATAGAACAGCCACCTACGAGCAGTACTTC; CDR3aa: CASSHRTATYEQYF
d_gene: .; j_gene: TRBJ1-1; v_gene: TRBV11-2; abundance: few; CDR3nt: TGTGCCAGCAGCCCTTCTCGACAGAACACTGAAGCTTTCTTT; CDR3aa: CASSPSRQNTEAFF
d_gene: TRBD1; j_gene: TRBJ2-3; v_gene: TRBV2; abundance: .; CDR3nt: TGTGCCAGCAGTCCGGGACAGGGATGGACAGATACGCAGTATTTT; CDR3aa: CASSPGQGWTDTQYF
d_gene: .; j_gene: TRBJ1-1; v_gene: TRBV30; abundance: .; CDR3nt: TGTGCCTGGAGGGACCCAAGAGGGGTGGCTGAAGCTTTCTTT; CDR3aa: CAWRDPRGVAEAFF
d_gene: .; j_gene: TRBJ1-1; v_gene: TRBV29-1; abundance: .; CDR3nt: TGCAGCACTGCCCAGGGGATGAACACTGAAGCTTTCTTT; CDR3aa: CSTAQGMNTEAFF